This entry is about one TCR beta chain. Its specificity is not known. Per the germline V gene, CDR1 is MNHEY and CDR2 is SMNVEV (reference sequence). This CDR3 is built from 13 residues. The V gene lost 4 bases and the J gene lost 7 bases, with 10 bases spanning the gap. This sample is part of a study of shared clonotypes between healthy human individuals. Study results and caveats: In four donors, about 5% of naive CD4 clonotypes appeared in common. A generally larger estimated richness was seen in naive subsets than in memory subsets. It was the non-shared clonotypes that had lower generation probabilities than clonotypes shared by all four donors.

In the naive CD8 group, cells lacked CD45RO and were positively selected for CCR7, so terminally differentiated effector memory CD45RA+ cells were left out. This table comes from immunoSEQ multiplex PCR, and its TCRdb copy is limited to in-frame clones, with some not included. The sample comprises just over 2,000,000 clones, just under 95% of which are singletons, and roughly 1% rests with the top ten. This TCR derives from a man between 18 and 29 years old in good health. Sequencing was performed on naive CD8+ T cells sorted from blood. V is TRBV27 and J is TRBJ1-4; D ambiguous. In DNA, the CDR3 is TGTGCCAGCAGTTGGGGAGTGGGTGAAAAACTGTTTTTT. This encodes CASSWGVGEKLFF.